This is a list of T cell receptor beta chains from one sample in a study of blood T cell repertoires in COVID-19. Profiled with immunoSEQ multiplex PCR; TCRdb holds only in-frame clones, not every one. Of 30,000 to 35,000 clones in the sample, 82% were seen once. The sample taken for sequencing was peripheral blood. The source of these receptors is an elderly man with active or convalescent COVID-19. Both conserved end residues are trimmed from each CDR3. Each record gives: CDR3 length, D gene, J gene, V gene, CDR3 protein. A D gene is named only where the DNA matches it firmly.

length: 12; D: TRBD1; J: TRBJ2-7; V: TRBV18; CDR3: ASSRDRASYEQY
length: 13; D: TRBD2; J: TRBJ2-2; V: TRBV6-5; CDR3: ASSYQGLAIGELF
length: 13; D: TRBD1; J: TRBJ1-5; V: TRBV27; CDR3: ASSFGTDGNQPQH
length: 13; D: -; J: TRBJ1-1; V: TRBV5-5; CDR3: ASSLAGSLTTEAF
length: 11; D: -; J: TRBJ1-6; V: TRBV25-1; CDR3: ASSDWGDSPLH
length: 13; D: -; J: TRBJ2-2; V: TRBV5-4; CDR3: ASSSLTGGTGELF
length: 11; D: -; J: TRBJ2-7; V: TRBV27; CDR3: ASSFYENYEQY
length: 13; D: TRBD2; J: TRBJ2-2; V: TRBV7-3; CDR3: ASSFSSGRAGELF
length: 13; D: TRBD2; J: TRBJ2-1; V: TRBV15; CDR3: ATSRDRLAGNEQF
length: 11; D: -; J: TRBJ1-5; V: TRBV27; CDR3: ASSLAGGQPQH
length: 13; D: TRBD2; J: TRBJ2-7; V: TRBV2; CDR3: ASTTGTSGSYEQY
length: 12; D: TRBD2; J: TRBJ2-1; V: TRBV7-3; CDR3: ASSRLADYNEQF
length: 12; D: TRBD1; J: TRBJ2-7; V: TRBV29-1; CDR3: SSTRGQSSYEQY
length: 11; D: TRBD1; J: TRBJ2-4; V: TRBV5-4; CDR3: ASSLDRGNIQY
length: 11; D: TRBD2; J: TRBJ2-5; V: TRBV7-2; CDR3: ASSLVGGETQY
length: 13; D: TRBD2; J: TRBJ2-1; V: TRBV28; CDR3: ASRQLAGGVNEQF
length: 13; D: TRBD1; J: TRBJ1-4; V: TRBV19; CDR3: ASMTGFGANEKLF
length: 11; D: TRBD1; J: TRBJ1-2; V: TRBV5-6; CDR3: ASSTPDRNGYT
length: 14; D: TRBD1; J: TRBJ2-1; V: TRBV9; CDR3: ASSVGAGGPYNEQF
length: 11; D: -; J: TRBJ1-2; V: TRBV19; CDR3: ASSIARFYGYT
length: 12; D: TRBD1; J: TRBJ2-2; V: TRBV6-5; CDR3: ASRGTGRTGELF
length: 13; D: -; J: TRBJ1-2; V: TRBV11-1; CDR3: ASSLNTVDGVGYT
length: 13; D: TRBD1; J: TRBJ2-7; V: TRBV6-2/TRBV6-3; CDR3: ASSYRGTADYEQY
length: 13; D: TRBD1; J: TRBJ1-2; V: TRBV4-3; CDR3: ASSHDQGEAYGYT
length: 13; D: TRBD2; J: TRBJ2-1; V: TRBV9; CDR3: ASELGSGGDDEQF
length: 13; D: TRBD2; J: TRBJ2-7; V: TRBV5-1; CDR3: ASSLGGLAAYEQY
length: 12; D: -; J: TRBJ2-5; V: TRBV28; CDR3: ASSLDPLRMTQY
length: 11; D: -; J: TRBJ1-2; V: TRBV28; CDR3: ASSPLVRRDYT
length: 14; D: TRBD1; J: TRBJ2-1; V: TRBV19; CDR3: ASTLTGTSLYNEQF
length: 12; D: -; J: TRBJ1-1; V: TRBV16; CDR3: ASSQSGRNTEAF
length: 11; D: -; J: TRBJ2-5; V: TRBV11-3; CDR3: ASSSAGSETQY
length: 11; D: TRBD1; J: TRBJ1-5; V: TRBV30; CDR3: AWDRASGQPQH
length: 12; D: -; J: TRBJ2-3; V: TRBV6-2/TRBV6-3; CDR3: ASSYSDSTDTQY
length: 12; D: -; J: TRBJ2-7; V: TRBV18; CDR3: ASSLRGRGYEQY
length: 13; D: -; J: TRBJ1-3; V: TRBV6-5; CDR3: ASSYSSRPGNTIY
length: 14; D: TRBD1; J: TRBJ1-2; V: TRBV13; CDR3: ASSTYLDRGTEGYT
length: 11; D: TRBD2; J: TRBJ2-7; V: TRBV9; CDR3: ASSAAQRDGQY
length: 13; D: TRBD1; J: TRBJ2-7; V: TRBV5-1; CDR3: ASSLGRGTAEEQY
length: 11; D: -; J: TRBJ1-1; V: TRBV4-2; CDR3: ASSQSAQTEAF
length: 12; D: -; J: TRBJ1-5; V: TRBV28; CDR3: ASSFSLADQPQH
length: 13; D: -; J: TRBJ2-5; V: TRBV6-1; CDR3: ASSEAGTSFETQY
length: 10; D: TRBD1; J: TRBJ2-1; V: TRBV18; CDR3: ASSPTGGEQF
length: 10; D: -; J: TRBJ1-5; V: TRBV5-6; CDR3: ASSLRGQPQH
length: 12; D: TRBD1; J: TRBJ2-5; V: TRBV28; CDR3: ASSTGQVQETQY
length: 9; D: -; J: TRBJ2-7; V: TRBV11-2; CDR3: ASSPSYEQY
length: 16; D: TRBD2; J: TRBJ2-2; V: TRBV7-6; CDR3: ASSIFSSSGMSTGELF
length: 11; D: -; J: TRBJ2-7; V: TRBV11-3; CDR3: ASSLTGLHEQY
length: 14; D: -; J: TRBJ2-3; V: TRBV3-1/TRBV3-2; CDR3: ASSQGTSSIQDTQY
length: 11; D: -; J: TRBJ1-2; V: TRBV19; CDR3: ASSIAGDYGYT
length: 10; D: -; J: TRBJ2-3; V: TRBV18; CDR3: ASSPPRDTQY
length: 15; D: TRBD1; J: TRBJ2-3; V: TRBV5-1; CDR3: ASSVASTGGREDTQY
length: 15; D: -; J: TRBJ2-2; V: TRBV7-9; CDR3: ASSLVGSAGDAGELF
length: 14; D: -; J: TRBJ2-3; V: TRBV4-2; CDR3: ASSQESSPRTDTQY